Below, one TCR beta chain is given with its context. The data originate from a study of T cells in Graves' hyperthyroidism and ophthalmopathy. Template material for amplifying TCR beta CDR3 regions consisted of RNA transcripts. The TCR CDR3 was amplified in a first-round RT-PCR using the HTBI primer set. One entry per CDR3 protein, called by TCRdb with MiXCR from the multiplex PCR reads. The sample includes some 530,000 distinct CDR3 sequences, approximately 23% of them seen just once. Losses at the gene ends were 7 bases for V and 0 bases for J; bases not matched to a gene: 6. The length of the CDR3 is 14 residues.

This sequence joins TRBV12-3 or TRBV12-4 and TRBJ2-7; 7 bases are shared with TRBD1. The sequence derives from a woman in her seventies with Graves' ophthalmopathy. Sequenced: blood. The CDR3 bases are TGTGCCAGCATGACGACAGGGCCCTCCTACGAGCAGTACTTC. Its protein product is CASMTTGPSYEQYF.